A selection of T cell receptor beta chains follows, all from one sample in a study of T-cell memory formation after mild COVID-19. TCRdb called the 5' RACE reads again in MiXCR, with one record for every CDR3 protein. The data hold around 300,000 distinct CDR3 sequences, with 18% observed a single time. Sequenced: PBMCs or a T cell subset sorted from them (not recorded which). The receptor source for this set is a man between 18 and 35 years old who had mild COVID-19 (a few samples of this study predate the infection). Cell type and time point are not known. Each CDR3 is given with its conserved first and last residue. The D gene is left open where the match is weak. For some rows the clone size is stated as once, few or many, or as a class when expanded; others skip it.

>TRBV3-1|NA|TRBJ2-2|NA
CASSPGGVTGELFF
TGTGCCAGCAGCCCCGGCGGCGTTACCGGGGAGCTGTTTTTT
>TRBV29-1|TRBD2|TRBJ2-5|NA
CSVGTSGVQETQYF
TGCAGCGTGGGGACTAGCGGGGTCCAAGAGACCCAGTACTTC
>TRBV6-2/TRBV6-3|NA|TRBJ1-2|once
CASSRESGTTGQFYGYTF
TGTGCCAGCAGCCGCGAGTCAGGAACTACCGGACAGTTCTATGGCTACACCTTC
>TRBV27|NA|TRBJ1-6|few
CASSLPGTRSYNSPLHF
TGTGCCAGCAGTTTACCCGGGACTCGCTCCTATAATTCACCCCTCCACTTT
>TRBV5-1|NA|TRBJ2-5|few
CASSFSLAAQETQYF
TGCGCCAGCAGCTTTAGCCTGGCCGCTCAAGAGACCCAGTACTTC
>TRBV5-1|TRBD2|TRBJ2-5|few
CASSTLRGAQETQYF
TGCGCCAGCAGCACTCTGCGGGGGGCCCAAGAGACCCAGTACTTC
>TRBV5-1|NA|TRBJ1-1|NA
CASSKVGLGAFF
TGCGCCAGCAGCAAAGTCGGACTTGGAGCTTTCTTT
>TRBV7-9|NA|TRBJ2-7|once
CASSLPVSYEQYF
TGTGCCAGCAGCTTACCCGTATCCTACGAGCAGTACTTC
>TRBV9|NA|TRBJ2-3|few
CASSEGTSTTDTQYF
TGTGCCAGCAGCGAGGGGACGTCAACCACAGATACGCAGTATTTT
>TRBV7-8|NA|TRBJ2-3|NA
CASSLWRLSTDTQYF
TGTGCCAGCAGCCTCTGGCGGCTTAGCACAGATACGCAGTATTTT
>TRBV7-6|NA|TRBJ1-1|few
CASSLGQLRRRNTEAFF
TGTGCCAGCAGCTTAGGTCAGCTCCGGCGACGGAACACTGAAGCTTTCTTT
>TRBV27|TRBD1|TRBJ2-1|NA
CASSLTDPYRGEQFF
TGTGCCAGCAGTCTAACCGATCCTTACAGGGGTGAGCAGTTCTTC
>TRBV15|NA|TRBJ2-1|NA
CATSGGGQPYNEQFF
TGTGCCACCAGCGGAGGCGGGCAACCTTACAATGAGCAGTTCTTC
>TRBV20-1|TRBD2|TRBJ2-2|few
CSASRAGDTGELFF
TGCAGTGCTAGCCGGGCGGGAGACACCGGGGAGCTGTTTTTT
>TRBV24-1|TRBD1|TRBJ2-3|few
CATGQGAPDTQYF
TGTGCCACCGGACAGGGCGCACCAGATACGCAGTATTTT
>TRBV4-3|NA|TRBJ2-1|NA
CASSQGEGPINNEQFF
TGCGCCAGCAGCCAGGGAGAGGGGCCTATCAACAATGAGCAGTTCTTC
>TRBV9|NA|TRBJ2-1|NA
CASSVMGLQGINEQFF
TGTGCCAGCAGCGTTATGGGACTTCAGGGCATCAATGAGCAGTTCTTC
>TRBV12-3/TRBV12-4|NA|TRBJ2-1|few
CASSWASTGEQFF
TGTGCCAGCTCGTGGGCCAGCACGGGGGAGCAGTTCTTC
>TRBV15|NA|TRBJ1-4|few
CATSRDSRNEKLFF
TGTGCCACCAGCAGGGACAGCCGGAATGAAAAACTGTTTTTT
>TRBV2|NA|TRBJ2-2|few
CASSEQTLSPGELFF
TGTGCCAGCAGTGAACAAACTCTCTCACCCGGGGAGCTGTTTTTT
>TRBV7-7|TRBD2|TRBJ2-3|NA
CASSPSGGRTDTQYF
TGTGCCAGCAGCCCTAGCGGGGGACGCACAGATACGCAGTATTTT
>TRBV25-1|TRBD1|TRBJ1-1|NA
CASSDPARGHGEAFF
TGTGCCAGCAGTGATCCTGCCAGGGGGCATGGTGAAGCTTTCTTT
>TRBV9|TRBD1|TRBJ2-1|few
CASILLTGDLDNEQFF
TGTGCCAGCATCCTACTGACAGGGGATTTGGACAATGAGCAGTTCTTC
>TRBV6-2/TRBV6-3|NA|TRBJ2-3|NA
CASSYGSFTDTQYF
TGTGCCAGCAGTTACGGGTCCTTCACAGATACGCAGTATTTT
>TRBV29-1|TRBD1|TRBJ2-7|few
CSVEGGQGYEQYF
TGCAGCGTCGAGGGAGGACAGGGCTACGAGCAGTACTTC
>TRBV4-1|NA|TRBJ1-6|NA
CASSLRGGAANSPLHF
TGCGCCAGCAGCCTACGGGGAGGGGCCGCCAATTCACCCCTCCACTTT
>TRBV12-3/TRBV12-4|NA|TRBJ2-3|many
CASSFSGADTQYF
TGTGCCAGCAGTTTTTCCGGGGCAGATACGCAGTATTTT
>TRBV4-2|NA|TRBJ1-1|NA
CASSQDPGALNTEAFF
TGTGCCAGCAGCCAAGATCCGGGGGCTCTGAACACTGAAGCTTTCTTT
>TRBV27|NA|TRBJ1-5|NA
CASSSTSGVSFGQPQHF
TGTGCCAGCAGTAGCACCTCGGGGGTCTCCTTCGGTCAGCCCCAGCATTTT
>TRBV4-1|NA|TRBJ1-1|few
CASSQVGRQVNTEAFF
TGCGCCAGCAGCCAAGTCGGTAGGCAGGTGAACACTGAAGCTTTCTTT
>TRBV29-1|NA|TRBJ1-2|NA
CSVEDGPLYGYTF
TGCAGCGTTGAAGATGGGCCTCTCTATGGCTACACCTTC
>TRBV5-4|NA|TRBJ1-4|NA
CASSFRPTGYEKLFF
TGTGCCAGCAGCTTTAGACCAACGGGATATGAAAAACTGTTTTTT
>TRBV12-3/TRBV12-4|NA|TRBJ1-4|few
CASSPPRGDGLFF
TGTGCCAGCAGCCCCCCACGGGGCGACGGACTGTTTTTT
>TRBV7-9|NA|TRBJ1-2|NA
CASSPWRANYGYTF
TGTGCCAGCAGCCCCTGGCGAGCTAACTATGGCTACACCTTC
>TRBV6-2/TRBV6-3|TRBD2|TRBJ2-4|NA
CASSYSGLAGRQYF
TGTGCCAGCAGTTACTCCGGACTAGCGGGGCGTCAGTACTTC
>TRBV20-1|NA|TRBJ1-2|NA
CSARNLGRSEDGYTF
TGCAGTGCTAGAAATTTGGGGCGCTCGGAGGATGGCTACACCTTC
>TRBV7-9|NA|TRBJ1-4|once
CASSLAGEEEKLFF
TGTGCCAGCAGCTTAGCAGGGGAGGAAGAAAAACTGTTTTTT
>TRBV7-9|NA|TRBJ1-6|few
CASSLRQPLGSPLHF
TGTGCCAGCAGCTTAAGACAGCCTTTAGGATCACCCCTCCACTTT
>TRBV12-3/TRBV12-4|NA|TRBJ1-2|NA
CASNTRGANYGYTF
TGTGCCAGCAACACAAGAGGAGCTAACTATGGCTACACCTTC
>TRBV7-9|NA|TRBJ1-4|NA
CASSPIGGAGEKLFF
TGTGCCAGCAGCCCGATAGGGGGGGCCGGTGAAAAACTGTTTTTT
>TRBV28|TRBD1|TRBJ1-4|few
CASSGEQGTGEKLFF
TGTGCCAGCAGTGGTGAACAGGGGACGGGTGAAAAACTGTTTTTT
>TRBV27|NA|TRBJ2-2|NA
CASSTRWGRRRGELFF
TGTGCCAGCAGCACTAGGTGGGGCAGGAGGCGTGGGGAGCTGTTTTTT
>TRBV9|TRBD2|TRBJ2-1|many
CASSPSGVAGYNEQFF
TGTGCCAGCAGCCCCTCCGGGGTAGCGGGCTACAATGAGCAGTTCTTC
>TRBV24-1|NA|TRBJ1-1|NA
CATSDRQGRAFF
TGTGCCACCAGTGATCGACAAGGCCGGGCTTTCTTT
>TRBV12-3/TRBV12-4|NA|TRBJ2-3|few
CASSLEAPTDTQYF
TGTGCCAGCAGTTTAGAGGCCCCCACAGATACGCAGTATTTT
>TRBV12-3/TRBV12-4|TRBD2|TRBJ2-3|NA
CASLARGADTQYF
TGTGCCAGTCTGGCGCGGGGGGCTGATACGCAGTATTTT